The 28 T cell receptor beta chains below were found in one sample sequenced in a study of blood T cells in healthy people across ages. Combining a sample-barcoded 5' primer with a J-beta primer mix, a second PCR ran for roughly 7 to 12 cycles. TCRdb passed the 5' RACE reads through MiXCR, listing each CDR3 protein once. The sample shows about 1.4 million distinct CDR3 sequences, roughly 59% of them seen only once. The sequencing input was blood. These receptors were collected from a man aged 18 to 35 in good health.

The rearrangement links TRBV20-1 to TRBJ1-6; tentative D call: TRBD1 (5 bases). The CDR3 contains 13 residues. The V and J ends lost 5 bases and 11 bases respectively, with 16 bases between them. The germline V gene encodes CDR1 DFQATT and CDR2 SNEGSKA (reference sequence). The CDR3 sequence: CSASRRDGAPLHF. The CDR3 nucleotides are TGCAGTGCTTCTCGACGGGACGGGGCACCCCTCCACTTT.

This chain links TRBV20-1 with TRBJ1-6; D may be TRBD1 (5 bases). CDR3 size: 15 residues. CDR1 is DFQATT and CDR2 is SNEGSKA in the germline V gene (reference sequence). Trimming removed 0 bases at V and 6 bases at J, with 12 bases between. The CDR3 loop reads CSARDRQGGNSPLHF. CDR3 DNA sequence: TGCAGTGCTAGAGATCGCCAGGGAGGTAATTCACCCCTCCACTTT.

CDR3 bases: TGCGCCAGCAGCCAAGAGGGCAGTATTCCTATCTCCTATGGCTACACCTTC. It codes for CASSQEGSIPISYGYTF. The rearrangement uses TRBV4-1 and TRBJ1-2; D gene unclear. The V gene lost 0 bases and the J gene lost 4 bases, with 18 bases spanning the gap. The CDR3 sequence is 17 residues long. CDR1 MGHRA and CDR2 YSYEKL come from the germline V gene.

The chain carries TRBV20-1 and TRBJ2-1; unclear D gene. Gene TRBJ2-7 matches the end of the DNA better, so the J call may be wrong. There are 17 residues in the CDR3. Germline CDR1 reads DFQATT; CDR2 reads SNEGSKA (reference sequence). The CDR3 reads CSARGTLLRAPAYEQYF. DNA for the CDR3: TGCAGTGCTAGAGGGACCCTTTTGCGAGCTCCGGCCTACGAGCAGTACTTC.

This clonotype came up a few times. The chain joins TRBV27 to TRBJ2-1; 7 nucleotides agree with TRBD1. Germline V gives CDR1 MNHEY, CDR2 SMNVEV (reference sequence). The CDR3 runs to 17 residues. V trimming: 5 bases; J trimming: 3 bases; junction bases outside the gene matches: 13. The CDR3 coding sequence is TGTGCCAGCAGTGGGTCGAGGGACAGCATGTTCTACAATGAGCAGTTCTTC. It codes for CASSGSRDSMFYNEQFF.

This clonotype was seen only a few times. The rearrangement joins TRBV4-1 to TRBJ2-3, with D perhaps assigned TRBD1 or TRBD2 (5 bases each). The germline V and J ends were trimmed by 3 bases and 2 bases, with 12 bases remaining between them. Germline lookup yields CDR1 MGHRA and CDR2 YSYEKL. This CDR3 has 15 amino acids. The CDR3 region has the DNA TGCGCCAGCAGCCAGACCGGGACCTACACAGATACGCAGTATTTT. Its protein is CASSQTGTYTDTQYF.

This clonotype was seen a handful of times. Here the CDR3 reads CSARDVDNEQFF. The CDR3 nucleotides are TGCAGTGCTAGAGATGTGGACAATGAGCAGTTCTTC. V gene TRBV20-1 combines with J gene TRBJ2-1; D remains unclear. V was clipped by 0 bases and J by 5 bases, with 5 bases between them. The CDR3 is 12 residues long. Germline CDR1 reads DFQATT; CDR2 reads SNEGSKA (reference sequence).

The V call is TRBV20-1, the J call TRBJ2-3, with TRBD2 as a possible D gene (6 bases). Deletions cut 6 bases from V and 2 bases from J, with 18 bases between. This CDR3 spans 15 amino acids. The germline V gene encodes CDR1 DFQATT and CDR2 SNEGSKA (reference sequence). CDR3 in DNA: TGCAGTGCGGGCGGAGGGGCCTTATTCACAGATACGCAGTATTTT. Its translation: CSAGGGALFTDTQYF.

The J gene is TRBJ1-1, the V gene TRBV30; the D is unclear. The ends were cut back, 4 bases at V and 0 bases at J, with 15 bases in the middle. The CDR3 length is 15 residues. Germline assignment: CDR1 GTSNPN and CDR2 SVGIG (reference sequence). The CDR3 protein is CAWTRGRVVNTEAFF. The CDR3 DNA follows: TGTGCCTGGACCCGAGGTAGGGTGGTGAACACTGAAGCTTTCTTT.

This chain uses TRBV18 with TRBJ2-3; a possible D gene is TRBD2 (6 bases). V shed 3 bases and J shed 0 bases, with 16 bases lying between them. The V gene's germline CDR1 is KGHSH and CDR2 LQKENI. CDR3 length: 17 amino acids. The CDR3 DNA sequence: TGTGCCAGCTCACCCGGGCGGGGCCTATCTAGCACAGATACGCAGTATTTT. It specifies CASSPGRGLSSTDTQYF.

The chain uses TRBV7-9 and TRBJ2-2; D not resolved. Germline V gene sequence: CDR1 SEHNR, CDR2 FQNEAQ (reference sequence). The V end lost 3 bases, the J end lost 1 base, and 12 bases lay between the germline ends. There are 16 residues in the CDR3. In DNA, the CDR3 is TGTGCCAGCAGCTTGGAGAGTTTACTGAACACCGGGGAGCTGTTTTTT. Protein: CASSLESLLNTGELFF. The whole variable domain, filled in from reference TRBV7-9 and TRBJ2-2, reads DTGVSQNPRHKITKRGQNVTFRCDPISEHNRLYWYRQTLGQGPEFLTYFQNEAQLEKSRLLSDRFSAERPKGSFSTLEIQRTEQGDSAMYLCASSLESLLNTGELFFGEGSRLTVL.

CDR3 residues: CASSTWTSGGIYEQYF. The CDR3 DNA reads TGTGCCAGCAGTACCTGGACTAGCGGGGGGATCTACGAGCAGTACTTC. V usage is TRBV28 and J usage is TRBJ2-5; 14 bases agree with TRBD2. Judging by the DNA end, TRBJ2-7 fits better; the J call may be wrong. The CDR3 consists of 16 residues. Germline values: CDR1 MDHEN, CDR2 SYDVKM.

This rearrangement joins TRBV5-5 to TRBJ1-5, with D hard to call. This CDR3 has 13 residues. Germline V gives CDR1 SGHKS, CDR2 YYEKEE (reference sequence). V lost 1 base and J lost 3, with 5 bases in between. CDR3 amino acids: CASSLMYNQPQHF. The CDR3 coding sequence is TGTGCCAGCAGCTTGATGTACAATCAGCCCCAGCATTTT.

The chain joins TRBV12-3 or TRBV12-4 to TRBJ2-2; no clear D gene. V lost 3 bases, J lost 7 bases, and 9 bases lay in between. This CDR3 contains 13 residues. CDR3 in amino acids: CASSFSLGGELFF. CDR3 bases: TGTGCCAGCAGTTTTAGTTTAGGCGGGGAGCTGTTTTTT.

The J gene is TRBJ1-2, the V gene TRBV6-2 or TRBV6-3; D gene uncertain. This CDR3 region has 13 residues. The germline V gene has CDR1 MNHEY and CDR2 SVGEGT. V dropped 3 bases and J dropped 8 bases, with 13 bases sitting between them. CDR3 sequence reads: CASSYGGGDGYTF. The CDR3 DNA reads TGTGCCAGCAGTTATGGTGGAGGTGACGGCTACACCTTC.

This clonotype showed up just once. The rearrangement links TRBV10-1 to TRBJ1-4; D is perhaps TRBD1 (5 bases). V lost 2 bases and J 7 bases, leaving 17 bases between the germline ends. Germline V gene sequence: CDR1 WNHNN, CDR2 SYGVQD (reference sequence). The CDR3 is 16 residues long. In DNA form, the CDR3 reads TGCGCCAGCAGTGAGCACCCTATGGGGGAGACTGAAAAACTGTTTTTT. It translates to CASSEHPMGETEKLFF.

The chain is built from TRBV11-2 and TRBJ2-1; D tentatively fits TRBD1 or TRBD2 (5 bases each). The CDR3 extends over 16 amino acids. CDR1 and CDR2 from the germline V gene are SGHAT and FQNNGV. V shed 5 bases and J shed 4 bases, with 18 bases lying between them. The CDR3 region has the DNA TGTGCCAGCAGCCCAGGGCGGGTAGCCGGATACAATGAGCAGTTCTTC. Protein sequence: CASSPGRVAGYNEQFF.

This chain connects TRBV3-1 to TRBJ2-7; perhaps TRBD1 as D (8 bases). The J call may be faulty, since TRBJ2-5 better matches the DNA end. The CDR3 has 14 residues. Germline CDR1 reads LGHDT; CDR2 reads YNNKEL (reference sequence). CDR3 region: CASSLNRGEGTQYF. The CDR3 coding sequence is TGTGCCAGCAGCCTAAACAGGGGGGAGGGGACCCAGTACTTC.

V usage is TRBV20-1 and J usage is TRBJ2-7, with TRBD2 matching over 7 bases. The tail of the sequence fits TRBJ2-5 better, so the J call may be wrong. The length of the CDR3 is 13 residues. Germline V gene lookup returns CDR1 DFQATT and CDR2 SNEGSKA (reference sequence). CDR3 bases: TGCAGTGCTAGTATGGGGGGGGAAGAGACCCAGTACTTC. It encodes CSASMGGEETQYF.

V gene TRBV10-2 combines with J gene TRBJ1-2; a weak D match, TRBD1 (5 bases). The CDR3 covers 19 residues. V was cut by 2 bases and J by 3 bases, with 25 bases left in between. The V gene's germline CDR1 is WSHSY and CDR2 SAAADI. CDR3 nucleotides: TGCGCCAGCAGTGAGCCGGTTATGTATTCCGGGGAAGGGGACTATGGCTACACCTTC. It specifies CASSEPVMYSGEGDYGYTF.

This clonotype was recorded many times. The rearrangement uses TRBV20-1 and TRBJ1-5; 7 nucleotides line up with TRBD1. V was pared by 6 bases and J by 5 bases, with 10 bases of the junction left unmatched. This CDR3 is 14 amino acids long. Germline CDR1 is DFQATT and CDR2 is SNEGSKA (reference sequence). CDR3 bases: TGCAGTGCGGGGCTTGGGACAGATCATCAGCCCCAGCATTTT. Its protein is CSAGLGTDHQPQHF.

This chain joins TRBV5-5 and TRBJ1-4, with unresolved D. CDR1 is SGHKS, CDR2 YYEKEE, per germline (reference sequence). The V end was cut by 10 bases, the J end by 8 bases, with 18 bases between. The CDR3 extends over 13 amino acids. Written as DNA, the CDR3 is TGTGCCCGGAGCAGCTTGGGCTGCGAAAAACTGTTTTTT. Amino acids: CARSSLGCEKLFF.

This rearrangement joins TRBV19 to TRBJ2-5; 12 bases are a match to TRBD2. The CDR3 totals 16 residues. With 3 bases clipped from V and 4 bases from J, the junction kept 6 bases outside the gene matches. Per germline, CDR1 LNHDA and CDR2 SQIVND (reference sequence). In DNA, the CDR3 is TGTGCCAGTAGTATCCGGCTAGCGGGAGGGACAGAGACCCAGTACTTC. As protein: CASSIRLAGGTETQYF.

The chain has TRBV4-1 and TRBJ2-1, with 7 bases matching TRBD1. CDR3 length: 14 amino acids. Germline lookup yields CDR1 MGHRA and CDR2 YSYEKL. The trim removed 5 bases at V and 3 bases at J, leaving 4 bases unmatched. CDR3 sequence: CASSDDRDYNEQFF. The CDR3, as DNA: TGCGCCAGCAGCGACGACAGGGACTACAATGAGCAGTTCTTC.

The chain joins TRBV27 to TRBJ2-5, with TRBD2 matching over 9 bases. CDR3 length equals 18 residues. The germline gives CDR1 MNHEY, CDR2 SMNVEV (reference sequence). Losses at the gene ends were 8 bases for V and 4 bases for J; bases not matched to a gene: 20. CDR3 DNA sequence: TGTGCCAGCGCATCCTTAATTACACCTAGCGGGACCGGAGAGACCCAGTACTTC. This gives the protein CASASLITPSGTGETQYF.

The chain combines TRBV7-2 with TRBJ2-7, with 13 bases fitting TRBD2. Germline CDR1 SGHTA, CDR2 FQGNSA. The V and J ends lost 1 base and 7 bases, in that order; junction bases with no gene match: 7. This CDR3 has 16 residues. The DNA of the CDR3 is TGTGCCAGCAGCTTAGAGGGGACTAGCGGGACCCATGAGCAGTACTTC. Protein product: CASSLEGTSGTHEQYF.

The chain couples TRBV7-9 to TRBJ2-1; 11 nucleotides align to TRBD2. J gave up 10 bases and V 4 bases, and 15 bases lay outside the gene matches. The CDR3 totals 17 residues. Germline assignment: CDR1 SEHNR and CDR2 FQNEAQ (reference sequence). The CDR3 DNA sequence: TGTGCCAGCAGCTCATGGTTGACTAGCGGGACTCCGCTCGAGCAGTTCTTC. It is translated as CASSSWLTSGTPLEQFF. Full variable domain (missing parts from reference TRBV7-9 and TRBJ2-1): DTGVSQNPRHKITKRGQNVTFRCDPISEHNRLYWYRQTLGQGPEFLTYFQNEAQLEKSRLLSDRFSAERPKGSFSTLEIQRTEQGDSAMYLCASSSWLTSGTPLEQFFGPGTRLTVL.

This chain uses TRBV10-3 with TRBJ2-5; 9 positions agree with TRBD1. Trimming cost V 10 bases and J 1 base; bases outside gene matches: 31. CDR1 is ENHRY, CDR2 SYGVKD, per germline. CDR3 length: 22 residues. The DNA of the CDR3 is TGTGCCAAGACGATCGGGGATGACAACTCGTTGGTTACAGGGGGCTTCCAAGAGACCCAGTACTTC. This codes for CAKTIGDDNSLVTGGFQETQYF.